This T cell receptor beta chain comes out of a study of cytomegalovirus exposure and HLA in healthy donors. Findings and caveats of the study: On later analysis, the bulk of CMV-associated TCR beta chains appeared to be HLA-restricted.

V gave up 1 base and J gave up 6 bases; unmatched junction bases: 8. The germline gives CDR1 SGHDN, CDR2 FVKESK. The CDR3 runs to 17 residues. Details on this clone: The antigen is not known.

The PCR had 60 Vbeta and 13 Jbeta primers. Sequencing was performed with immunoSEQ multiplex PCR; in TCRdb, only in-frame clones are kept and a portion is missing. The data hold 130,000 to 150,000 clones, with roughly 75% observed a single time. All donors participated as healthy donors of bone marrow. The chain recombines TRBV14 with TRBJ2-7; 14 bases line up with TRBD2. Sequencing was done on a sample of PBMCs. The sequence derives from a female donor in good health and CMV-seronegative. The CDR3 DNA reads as TGTGCCAGCAGCCAAGTTCTGGGACTAGCGGGAGTAGGCGAGCAGTACTTC. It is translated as CASSQVLGLAGVGEQYF.